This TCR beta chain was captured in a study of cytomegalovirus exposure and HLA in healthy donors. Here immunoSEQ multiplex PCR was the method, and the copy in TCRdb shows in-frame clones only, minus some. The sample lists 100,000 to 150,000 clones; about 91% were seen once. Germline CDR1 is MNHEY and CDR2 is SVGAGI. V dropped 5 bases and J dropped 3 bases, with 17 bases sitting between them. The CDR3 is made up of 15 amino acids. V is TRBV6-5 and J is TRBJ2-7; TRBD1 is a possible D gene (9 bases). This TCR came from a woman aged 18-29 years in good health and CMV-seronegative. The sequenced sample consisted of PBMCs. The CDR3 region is CASSRGGQGNYEQYF. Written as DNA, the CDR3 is TGTGCCAGCAGTCGGGGGGGACAGGGAAACTACGAGCAGTACTTC.